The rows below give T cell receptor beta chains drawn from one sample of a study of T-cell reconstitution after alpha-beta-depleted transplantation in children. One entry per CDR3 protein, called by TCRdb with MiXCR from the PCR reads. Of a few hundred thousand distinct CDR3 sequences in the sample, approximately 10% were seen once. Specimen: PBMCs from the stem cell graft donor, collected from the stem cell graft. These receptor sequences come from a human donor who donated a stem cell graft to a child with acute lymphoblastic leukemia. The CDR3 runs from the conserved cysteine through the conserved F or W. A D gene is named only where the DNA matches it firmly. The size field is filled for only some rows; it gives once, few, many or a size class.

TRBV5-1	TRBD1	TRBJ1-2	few	CASSFAQTGDGYGYTF	TGCGCCAGCAGCTTCGCACAGACAGGGGACGGCTATGGCTACACCTTC
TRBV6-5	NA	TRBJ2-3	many	CASSYGQSTDTQYF	TGTGCCAGCAGTTACGGGCAGTCCACAGATACGCAGTATTTT
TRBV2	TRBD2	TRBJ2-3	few	CASRLALDTQYF	TGTGCCAGTCGACTAGCCCTAGATACGCAGTATTTT
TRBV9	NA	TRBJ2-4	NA	CASSVGLARDAKNIQYF	TGTGCCAGCAGCGTAGGATTGGCTAGGGACGCCAAAAACATTCAGTACTTC
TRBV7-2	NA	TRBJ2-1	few	CASSAYGTQNEQFF	TGTGCCAGCAGCGCCTACGGGACTCAGAATGAGCAGTTCTTC
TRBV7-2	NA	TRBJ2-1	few	CASSSMGLQYNEQFF	TGTGCCAGCAGCTCGATGGGGCTACAGTACAATGAGCAGTTCTTC
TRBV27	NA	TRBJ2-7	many	CASSYSGLRSSYEQYF	TGTGCCAGCAGTTACTCGGGACTGAGGAGCTCCTACGAGCAGTACTTC
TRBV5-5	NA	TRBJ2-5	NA	CASSRGTVRTQYF	TGTGCCAGCAGCCGAGGGACCGTCAGGACCCAGTACTTC
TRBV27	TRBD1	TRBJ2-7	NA	CASSYRGRNYEQYF	TGTGCCAGCAGTTACAGGGGGCGAAACTACGAGCAGTACTTC
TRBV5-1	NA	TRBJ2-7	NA	CASSPKSSYEQNF	TGCGCCAGCAGCCCAAAAAGCTCCTACGAGCAGAACTTC
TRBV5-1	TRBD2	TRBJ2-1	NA	CASSLTPGTSGPMSF	TGCGCCAGCAGCTTAACCCCCGGGACTAGCGGTCCGATGAGCTTC
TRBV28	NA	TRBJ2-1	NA	CASSLWALGGEHNEQLF	TGTGCCAGCAGTTTATGGGCCCTGGGGGGAGAGCACAATGAGCAGCTCTTC
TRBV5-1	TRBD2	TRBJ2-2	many	CASSPGLAEPTGELFF	TGCGCCAGCAGCCCGGGACTAGCGGAACCCACCGGGGAGCTGTTTTTT
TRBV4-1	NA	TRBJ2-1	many	CASSPSPLSYNEQFF	TGCGCCAGCAGCCCCTCTCCCCTCTCCTACAATGAGCAGTTCTTC
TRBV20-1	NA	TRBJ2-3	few	CSARRGTTTDTQYF	TGCAGTGCTAGACGGGGTACTACCACAGATACGCAGTATTTT
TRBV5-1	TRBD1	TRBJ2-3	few	CASSLTGTGGYKLDTQYF	TGCGCCAGCAGCTTGACCGGGACAGGGGGTTACAAGTTGGATACGCAGTATTTT
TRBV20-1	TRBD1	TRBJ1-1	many	CSAYRTGRTTEAFF	TGCAGTGCTTATCGGACAGGGCGGACCACTGAAGCTTTCTTT
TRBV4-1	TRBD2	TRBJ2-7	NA	CASSQDRGETYEQYF	TGCGCCAGCAGCCAAGACCGGGGGGAAACCTACGAGCAGTACTTC
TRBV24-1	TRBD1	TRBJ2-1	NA	CATSGDRGHEQFF	TGTGCCACCAGTGGGGACAGGGGGCATGAGCAGTTCTTC
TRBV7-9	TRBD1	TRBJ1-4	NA	CASSGGGGVEKLFF	TGTGCCAGCAGCGGGGGAGGGGGCGTTGAAAAACTGTTTTTT
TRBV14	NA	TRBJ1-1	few	CASSQEERAEAFF	TGTGCCAGCAGCCAAGAAGAGCGCGCTGAAGCTTTCTTT
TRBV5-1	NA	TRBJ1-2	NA	CASSSPPVSYDNYGYTF	TGCGCCAGCAGCTCTCCCCCAGTTAGCTACGATAACTATGGCTACACCTTC
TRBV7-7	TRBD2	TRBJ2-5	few	CASTLIRAGTPGETQYF	TGTGCTAGCACCTTGATTCGAGCGGGAACCCCGGGGGAGACCCAGTACTTC
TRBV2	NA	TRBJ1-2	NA	CASSLARGGYTF	TGTGCCAGCAGCCTAGCTCGGGGTGGCTACACCTTC
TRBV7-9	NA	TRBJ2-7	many	CASSFPEEHEQYF	TGTGCCAGCAGCTTCCCGGAGGAACACGAGCAGTACTTC
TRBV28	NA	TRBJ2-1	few	CASRRLATSYYNEQFF	TGTGCCAGCAGGCGCCTAGCGACCTCCTATTACAATGAGCAGTTCTTC
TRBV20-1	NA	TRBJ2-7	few	CSAEGTASSYEQYF	TGCAGTGCTGAAGGGACGGCCAGCTCCTACGAGCAGTACTTC